Listed below are T cell receptor beta chains from one sample, sequenced in a study of blood T cell repertoires in COVID-19. The assay was immunoSEQ multiplex PCR, and TCRdb's table has in-frame clones only and misses some. The sample carries about 200,000 clones, approximately 80% recorded once. Sequencing used peripheral blood. Receptors originate from a man aged 55 to 70 with COVID-19, enrolled during active disease. Both conserved end residues are part of each CDR3. D genes are given only for firm matches. Clone size, where shown, is once, few, many, or a class for clones that have expanded.

V gene: TRBV5-4; D gene: TRBD1; clone size: -; J gene: TRBJ1-1; CDR3 DNA: TGTGCCAGCAGCGCATCGGACAGGTTGAACACTGAAGCTTTCTTT; CDR3 protein: CASSASDRLNTEAFF
V gene: TRBV19; D gene: -; clone size: once; J gene: TRBJ1-4; CDR3 DNA: TGTGCCAGTACCCGCGGGGGTAAACTGTTTTTT; CDR3 protein: CASTRGGKLFF
V gene: TRBV6-5; D gene: -; clone size: -; J gene: TRBJ1-2; CDR3 DNA: TGTGCCAGCAGTTACCGACAGCTAAACTATGGCTACACCTTC; CDR3 protein: CASSYRQLNYGYTF
V gene: TRBV6-5; D gene: TRBD2; clone size: -; J gene: TRBJ2-7; CDR3 DNA: TGTGCCAGCACCCTAGCGGGAGGGCCGAAGGAGCAGTACTTC; CDR3 protein: CASTLAGGPKEQYF
V gene: TRBV27; D gene: TRBD1; clone size: -; J gene: TRBJ1-1; CDR3 DNA: TGTGCCAGCAGTTTGGGCGGGACAGCCAACACTGAAGCTTTCTTT; CDR3 protein: CASSLGGTANTEAFF
V gene: TRBV12-3/TRBV12-4; D gene: -; clone size: few; J gene: TRBJ1-2; CDR3 DNA: TGTGCCAGCAGTTTAGCCGGGTATGGCTACACCTTC; CDR3 protein: CASSLAGYGYTF
V gene: TRBV5-1; D gene: TRBD2; clone size: -; J gene: TRBJ2-7; CDR3 DNA: TGCGCCAGCAGTTTTGGACTAGCCCTCGAGCAGTACTTC; CDR3 protein: CASSFGLALEQYF
V gene: TRBV7-7; D gene: -; clone size: -; J gene: TRBJ2-3; CDR3 DNA: TGTGCCAGCAGCCTCGATGGGAGTAGCACAGATACGCAGTATTTT; CDR3 protein: CASSLDGSSTDTQYF
V gene: TRBV13; D gene: -; clone size: -; J gene: TRBJ1-2; CDR3 DNA: TGTGCCAGTGATGATAGGGACTTCAACTATGGCTACACCTTC; CDR3 protein: CASDDRDFNYGYTF
V gene: TRBV5-1; D gene: TRBD1; clone size: -; J gene: TRBJ1-4; CDR3 DNA: TGCGCCAGCAGCTACGGACAGGGCCGAGAAAAACTGTTTTTT; CDR3 protein: CASSYGQGREKLFF
V gene: TRBV7-2; D gene: TRBD1; clone size: once; J gene: TRBJ1-2; CDR3 DNA: TGTGCCAGCAGCTTTGGACTACGGGGACAGGGCGGCTACACCTTC; CDR3 protein: CASSFGLRGQGGYTF
V gene: TRBV7-8; D gene: TRBD2; clone size: -; J gene: TRBJ2-1; CDR3 DNA: TGTGCCAGTACTAGCGGGAGTGCGTATGAGCAGTTCTTC; CDR3 protein: CASTSGSAYEQFF
V gene: TRBV3-1/TRBV3-2; D gene: -; clone size: -; J gene: TRBJ1-3; CDR3 DNA: TGTGCCAGCAGCCAAGATCTTGCGTTCTCTGGAAACACCATATATTTT; CDR3 protein: CASSQDLAFSGNTIYF
V gene: TRBV5-6; D gene: TRBD2; clone size: -; J gene: TRBJ2-7; CDR3 DNA: TGTGCCAGCAGCTTTGGACTAGCGGCCTACGAGCAGTACTTC; CDR3 protein: CASSFGLAAYEQYF
V gene: TRBV5-1; D gene: -; clone size: -; J gene: TRBJ2-3; CDR3 DNA: TGCGCCAGCAATCGGGGGACCCCCACAGATACGCAGTATTTT; CDR3 protein: CASNRGTPTDTQYF
V gene: TRBV2; D gene: TRBD2; clone size: -; J gene: TRBJ2-1; CDR3 DNA: TGTGCCAGCGGGCTAGCGGGAGACGGGCAGTTCTTC; CDR3 protein: CASGLAGDGQFF
V gene: TRBV11-2; D gene: TRBD1; clone size: -; J gene: TRBJ1-1; CDR3 DNA: TGTGCCAGCAGCCTAGGGACAGGGATCACTGAAGCTTTCTTT; CDR3 protein: CASSLGTGITEAFF
V gene: TRBV18; D gene: TRBD1; clone size: -; J gene: TRBJ2-2; CDR3 DNA: TGTGCCAGCTCGCAGGGACAGGGGTCGCGCACCGGGGAGCTGTTTTTT; CDR3 protein: CASSQGQGSRTGELFF
V gene: TRBV12-3/TRBV12-4; D gene: -; clone size: -; J gene: TRBJ1-5; CDR3 DNA: TGTGCCAGCGGCCCGGGGGATCAGCCCCAGCATTTT; CDR3 protein: CASGPGDQPQHF
V gene: TRBV5-4; D gene: -; clone size: -; J gene: TRBJ2-1; CDR3 DNA: TGTGCCAGCAGCTTGTATTCTTACAATGAGCAGTTCTTC; CDR3 protein: CASSLYSYNEQFF
V gene: TRBV5-4; D gene: -; clone size: -; J gene: TRBJ1-1; CDR3 DNA: TGTGCCAGCAGCTTGGGACAGGTGAACACTGAAGCTTTCTTT; CDR3 protein: CASSLGQVNTEAFF
V gene: TRBV6-5; D gene: -; clone size: -; J gene: TRBJ1-4; CDR3 DNA: TGTGCCAGCAGTTACTCCCCGGGGGCAACTAATGAAAAACTGTTTTTT; CDR3 protein: CASSYSPGATNEKLFF
V gene: TRBV10-2; D gene: -; clone size: -; J gene: TRBJ1-6; CDR3 DNA: TGCGCCAGCAGGACAGGACAGAGCTATAATTCACCCCTCCACTTT; CDR3 protein: CASRTGQSYNSPLHF
V gene: TRBV5-8; D gene: -; clone size: -; J gene: TRBJ1-6; CDR3 DNA: TGTGCCAGCAGCACCAGACCCTACGGGAATTCACCCCTCCACTTT; CDR3 protein: CASSTRPYGNSPLHF
V gene: TRBV27; D gene: -; clone size: -; J gene: TRBJ1-3; CDR3 DNA: TGTGCCAGCAGCGGGGGGGCTGGAAACACCATATATTTT; CDR3 protein: CASSGGAGNTIYF
V gene: TRBV5-1; D gene: -; clone size: -; J gene: TRBJ1-1; CDR3 DNA: TGCGCCAGCAGCAAGGACAGAAACACTGAAGCTTTCTTT; CDR3 protein: CASSKDRNTEAFF
V gene: TRBV4-2; D gene: -; clone size: few; J gene: TRBJ1-2; CDR3 DNA: TGTGCCAGCAGCCAGGACAGTGTAACTTATGGCTACACCTTC; CDR3 protein: CASSQDSVTYGYTF
V gene: TRBV7-9; D gene: TRBD2; clone size: -; J gene: TRBJ2-7; CDR3 DNA: TGTGCCAGCAGCTTAGGGGGAGCGGGAGAGCCCTCCTACGAGCAGTACTTC; CDR3 protein: CASSLGGAGEPSYEQYF
V gene: TRBV4-3; D gene: TRBD1; clone size: once; J gene: TRBJ1-2; CDR3 DNA: TGCGCCAGCAGCCAGGGACAGACTGGGGGCTACACCTTC; CDR3 protein: CASSQGQTGGYTF
V gene: TRBV5-1; D gene: -; clone size: -; J gene: TRBJ1-1; CDR3 DNA: TGCGCCAGCTCCCCAGGGTACACTGAAGCTTTCTTT; CDR3 protein: CASSPGYTEAFF
V gene: TRBV18; D gene: TRBD2; clone size: -; J gene: TRBJ2-5; CDR3 DNA: TGTGCCAGCTCCCTAGCGGGAGGGCCCGGAGAGACCCAGTACTTC; CDR3 protein: CASSLAGGPGETQYF
V gene: TRBV13; D gene: TRBD1; clone size: -; J gene: TRBJ1-4; CDR3 DNA: TGTGCCAGCAGCTCTAGGCTCAGGGACAGCCAAAATGAAAAACTGTTTTTT; CDR3 protein: CASSSRLRDSQNEKLFF
V gene: TRBV7-2; D gene: TRBD1; clone size: -; J gene: TRBJ1-2; CDR3 DNA: TGTGCCAGTCGCCGACAGGGGGCGGATGGCTACACCTTC; CDR3 protein: CASRRQGADGYTF
V gene: TRBV3-1/TRBV3-2; D gene: -; clone size: -; J gene: TRBJ1-1; CDR3 DNA: TGTGCCGCGGGGGGAAACACTGAAGCTTTCTTT; CDR3 protein: CAAGGNTEAFF
V gene: TRBV18; D gene: -; clone size: once; J gene: TRBJ1-1; CDR3 DNA: TGTGCCAGCTCATTAGGAGGACGGGAGAGAAGGGCTTTCTTT; CDR3 protein: CASSLGGRERRAFF
V gene: TRBV24-1; D gene: TRBD1; clone size: once; J gene: TRBJ2-2; CDR3 DNA: TGTGCCACCAGTGATTTAGGGAGACAGGGGGCCGGGGAGCTGTTTTTT; CDR3 protein: CATSDLGRQGAGELFF
V gene: TRBV28; D gene: TRBD2; clone size: -; J gene: TRBJ2-3; CDR3 DNA: TGTGCCAGCAGTTCCCCCGGACTAGCGGGAGGAGATACGCAGTATTTT; CDR3 protein: CASSSPGLAGGDTQYF
V gene: TRBV9; D gene: -; clone size: -; J gene: TRBJ2-6; CDR3 DNA: TGTGCCAGCAGCGTTGACAGCTCTGGGGCCAACGTCCTGACTTTC; CDR3 protein: CASSVDSSGANVLTF
V gene: TRBV28; D gene: TRBD2; clone size: -; J gene: TRBJ2-7; CDR3 DNA: TGTGCCAGCAACCTAGCGGGACAATACGAGCAGTACTTC; CDR3 protein: CASNLAGQYEQYF
V gene: TRBV18; D gene: -; clone size: -; J gene: TRBJ1-6; CDR3 DNA: TGTGCCAGCTCACCGTCACCAGGCAGATCACCCCTCCACTTT; CDR3 protein: CASSPSPGRSPLHF
V gene: TRBV6-5; D gene: TRBD1; clone size: -; J gene: TRBJ1-1; CDR3 DNA: TGTGCCAGCAGTTACTCGGGGGGACAGTTTGAAGCTTTCTTT; CDR3 protein: CASSYSGGQFEAFF
V gene: TRBV7-2; D gene: TRBD1; clone size: -; J gene: TRBJ1-4; CDR3 DNA: TGTGCCAGCAGCCCTCAGCCGGGACAGCTCAATGAAAAACTGTTTTTT; CDR3 protein: CASSPQPGQLNEKLFF
V gene: TRBV5-1; D gene: TRBD2; clone size: -; J gene: TRBJ2-7; CDR3 DNA: TGCGCCAGCAGCTTCTGGCTAGCGGGAGAGTCTTACGAGCAGTACTTC; CDR3 protein: CASSFWLAGESYEQYF
V gene: TRBV6-2/TRBV6-3; D gene: -; clone size: -; J gene: TRBJ2-3; CDR3 DNA: TGTGCCAGCACTTACCGGATGGGTCGAGCGACAGATACGCAGTATTTT; CDR3 protein: CASTYRMGRATDTQYF
V gene: TRBV18; D gene: TRBD2; clone size: -; J gene: TRBJ2-2; CDR3 DNA: TGTGCCAGCTCAACACCACTAGCGGGGACCGGGGAGCTGTTTTTT; CDR3 protein: CASSTPLAGTGELFF
V gene: TRBV7-2; D gene: TRBD1; clone size: -; J gene: TRBJ1-2; CDR3 DNA: TGTGCCAGCAGTAGCTCCCAAGGGACAGGGGATGGCTACACCTTC; CDR3 protein: CASSSSQGTGDGYTF